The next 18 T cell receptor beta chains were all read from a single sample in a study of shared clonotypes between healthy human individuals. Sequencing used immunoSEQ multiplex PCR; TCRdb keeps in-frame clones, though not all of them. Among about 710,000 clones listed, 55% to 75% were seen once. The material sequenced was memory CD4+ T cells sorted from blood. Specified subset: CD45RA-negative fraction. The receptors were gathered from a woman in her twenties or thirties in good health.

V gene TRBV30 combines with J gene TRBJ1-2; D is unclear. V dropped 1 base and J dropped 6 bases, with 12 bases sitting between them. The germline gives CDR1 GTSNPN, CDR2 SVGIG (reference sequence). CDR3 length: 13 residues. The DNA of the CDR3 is TGTGCCTGGAGTGCACACGTTACGAATGGCTACACCTTC. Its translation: CAWSAHVTNGYTF.

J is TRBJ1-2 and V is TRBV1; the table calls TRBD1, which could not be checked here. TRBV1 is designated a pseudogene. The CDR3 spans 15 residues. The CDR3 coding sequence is TGCACCAGCAGCCAAGGAGTTTACAGGGTCTATGGCTACACCTTC. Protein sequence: CTSSQGVYRVYGYTF.

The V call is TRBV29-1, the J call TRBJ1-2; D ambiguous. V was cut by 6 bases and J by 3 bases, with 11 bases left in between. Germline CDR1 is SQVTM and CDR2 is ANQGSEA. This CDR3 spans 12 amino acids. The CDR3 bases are TGCAGCGTCGAACAGCCGGACTATGGCTACACCTTC. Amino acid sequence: CSVEQPDYGYTF. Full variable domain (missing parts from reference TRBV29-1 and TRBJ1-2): SAVISQKPSRDICQRGTSLTIQCQVDSQVTMMFWYRQQPGQSLTLIATANQGSEATYESGFVIDKFPISRPNLTFSTLTVSNMSPEDSSIYLCSVEQPDYGYTFGSGTRLTVV.

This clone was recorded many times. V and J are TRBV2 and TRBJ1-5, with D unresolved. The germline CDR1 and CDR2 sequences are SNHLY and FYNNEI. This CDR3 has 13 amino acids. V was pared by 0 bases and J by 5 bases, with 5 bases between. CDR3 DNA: TGTGCCAGCAGTGAAGCCTACGATCAGCCCCAGCATTTT. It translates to CASSEAYDQPQHF.

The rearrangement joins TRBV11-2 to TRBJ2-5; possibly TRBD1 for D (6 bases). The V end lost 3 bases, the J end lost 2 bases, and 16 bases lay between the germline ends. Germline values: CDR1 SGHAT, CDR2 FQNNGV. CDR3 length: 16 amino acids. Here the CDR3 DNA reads TGTGCCAGCAGCTTCCGCAACACAGGGACACAAGAGACCCAGTACTTC. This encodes CASSFRNTGTQETQYF.

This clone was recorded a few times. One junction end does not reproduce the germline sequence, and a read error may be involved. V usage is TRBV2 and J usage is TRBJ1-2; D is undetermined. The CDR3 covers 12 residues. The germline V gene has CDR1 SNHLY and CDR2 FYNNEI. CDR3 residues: CASREANYGYTF. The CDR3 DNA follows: TGTGCCAGCAGGGAAGCTAACTATGGCTACACCTTC. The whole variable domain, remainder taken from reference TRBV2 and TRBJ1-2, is EPEVTQTPSHQVTQMGQEVILRCVPISNHLYFYWYRQILGQKVEFLVSFYNNEISEKSEIFDDQFSVERPDGSNFTLKIRSTKLEDSAMYFCASREANYGYTFGSGTRLTVV.

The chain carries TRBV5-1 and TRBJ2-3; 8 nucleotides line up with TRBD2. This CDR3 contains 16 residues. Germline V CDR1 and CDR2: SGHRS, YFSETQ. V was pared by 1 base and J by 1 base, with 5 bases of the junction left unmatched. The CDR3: CASSLSMTSGTDTQYF. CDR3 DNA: TGCGCCAGCAGCTTGTCCATGACTAGCGGCACAGATACGCAGTATTTT.

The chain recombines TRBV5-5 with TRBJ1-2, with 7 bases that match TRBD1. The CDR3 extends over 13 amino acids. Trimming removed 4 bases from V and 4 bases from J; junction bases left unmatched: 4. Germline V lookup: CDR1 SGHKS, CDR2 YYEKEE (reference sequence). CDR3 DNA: TGTGCCAGCAGCCCAGGGGGTTCCTATGGCTACACCTTC. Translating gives CASSPGGSYGYTF.

The CDR3 sequence is CASSYASGALNEKLFF. CDR3 DNA sequence: TGTGCCAGCAGTTATGCTTCAGGGGCCCTGAATGAAAAACTGTTTTTT. The chain couples TRBV6-5 to TRBJ1-4, with D perhaps matching TRBD1 (6 bases). This CDR3 is built from 16 residues. Trimming took 3 bases from V and 5 from J, leaving 16 bases between them. CDR1 is MNHEY, CDR2 SVGAGI, per germline.

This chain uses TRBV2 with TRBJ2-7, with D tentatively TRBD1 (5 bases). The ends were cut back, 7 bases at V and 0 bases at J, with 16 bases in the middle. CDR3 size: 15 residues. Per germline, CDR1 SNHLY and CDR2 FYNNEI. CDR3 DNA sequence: TGTGCCAGCACAGCGCGTCCGACAGACTCCTACGAGCAGTACTTC. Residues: CASTARPTDSYEQYF.

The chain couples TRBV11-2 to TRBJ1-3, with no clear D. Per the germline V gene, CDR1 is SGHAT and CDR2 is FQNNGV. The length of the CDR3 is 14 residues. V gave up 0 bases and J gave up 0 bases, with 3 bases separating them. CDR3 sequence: CASSLDYSGNTIYF. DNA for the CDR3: TGTGCCAGCAGCTTAGACTACTCTGGAAACACCATATATTTT.

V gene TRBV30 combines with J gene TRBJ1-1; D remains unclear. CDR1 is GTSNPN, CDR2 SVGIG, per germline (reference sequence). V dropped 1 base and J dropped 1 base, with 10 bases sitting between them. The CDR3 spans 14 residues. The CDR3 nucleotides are TGTGCCTGGAGTGGGGGTGGTCCGAACACTGAAGCTTTCTTT. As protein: CAWSGGGPNTEAFF.

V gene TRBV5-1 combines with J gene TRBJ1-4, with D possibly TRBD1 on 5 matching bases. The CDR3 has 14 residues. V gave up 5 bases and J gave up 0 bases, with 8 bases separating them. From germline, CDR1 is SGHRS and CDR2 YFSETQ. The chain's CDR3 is CASRPGATNEKLFF. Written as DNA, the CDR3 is TGCGCCAGCAGGCCGGGGGCAACTAATGAAAAACTGTTTTTT. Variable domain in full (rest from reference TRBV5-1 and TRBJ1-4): KAGVTQTPRYLIKTRGQQVTLSCSPISGHRSVSWYQQTPGQGLQFLFEYFSETQRNKGNFPGRFSGRQFSNSRSEMNVSTLELGDSALYLCASRPGATNEKLFFGSGTQLSVL.

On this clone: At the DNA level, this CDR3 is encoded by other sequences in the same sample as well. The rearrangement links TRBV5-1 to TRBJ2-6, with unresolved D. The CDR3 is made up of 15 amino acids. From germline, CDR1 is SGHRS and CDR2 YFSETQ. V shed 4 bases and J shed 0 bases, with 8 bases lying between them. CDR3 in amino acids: CASSLASSGANVLTF. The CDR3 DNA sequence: TGCGCCAGCAGCCTCGCTAGCTCTGGGGCCAACGTCCTGACTTTC. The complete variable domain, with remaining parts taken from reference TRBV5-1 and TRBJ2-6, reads KAGVTQTPRYLIKTRGQQVTLSCSPISGHRSVSWYQQTPGQGLQFLFEYFSETQRNKGNFPGRFSGRQFSNSRSEMNVSTLELGDSALYLCASSLASSGANVLTFGAGSRLTVL.

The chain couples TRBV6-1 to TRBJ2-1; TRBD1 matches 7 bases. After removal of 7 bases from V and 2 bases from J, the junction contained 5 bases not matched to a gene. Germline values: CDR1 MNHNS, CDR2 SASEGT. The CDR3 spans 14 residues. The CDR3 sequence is CASTPQGAYNEQFF. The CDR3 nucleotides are TGTGCCAGCACTCCTCAGGGGGCCTACAATGAGCAGTTCTTC.

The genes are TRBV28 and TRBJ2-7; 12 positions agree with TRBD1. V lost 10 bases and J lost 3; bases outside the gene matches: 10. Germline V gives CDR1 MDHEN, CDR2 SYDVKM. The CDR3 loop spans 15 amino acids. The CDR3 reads CATRDRGRPDYEQYF. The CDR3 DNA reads TGTGCCACTCGGGACAGGGGGCGCCCGGACTACGAGCAGTACTTC.

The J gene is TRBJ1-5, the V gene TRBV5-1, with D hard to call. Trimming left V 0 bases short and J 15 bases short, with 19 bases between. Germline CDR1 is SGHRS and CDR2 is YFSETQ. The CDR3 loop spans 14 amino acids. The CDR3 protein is CASSLVPDDRARHF. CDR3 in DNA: TGCGCCAGCAGCTTGGTTCCGGATGATAGGGCGAGGCATTTT.

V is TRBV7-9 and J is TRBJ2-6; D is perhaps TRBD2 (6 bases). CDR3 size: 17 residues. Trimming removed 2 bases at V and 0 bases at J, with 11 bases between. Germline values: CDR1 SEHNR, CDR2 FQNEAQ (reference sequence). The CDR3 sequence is CASSLRSGLSGANVLTF. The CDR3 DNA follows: TGTGCCAGCAGCTTACGATCGGGACTCTCTGGGGCCAACGTCCTGACTTTC.